A selection of T cell receptor beta chains follows, all from one sample in a study of T cell responses to AZD1222 COVID-19 vaccine. Generated by immunoSEQ multiplex PCR, the TCRdb table keeps only in-frame clones and is missing some. The table shows 130,000 to 150,000 clones, with roughly 93% occurring only once. Sequenced material: peripheral blood, taken 28 days after the second AZD1222 dose. The receptors stem from an adult who received the AZD1222 COVID-19 vaccine. Both conserved end residues are part of each CDR3. Fields, in order: V gene, J gene, clone size, D gene, CDR3 DNA, CDR3 protein. The D gene is left open where the match is weak. The size entry is marked missing in some rows and otherwise reads once, few, many or a size class.

V gene: TRBV3-1/TRBV3-2; J gene: TRBJ1-3; clone size: NA; D gene: NA; CDR3 DNA: TGTGCCAGCAGCCCCGGTCCGGGAAACACCATATATTTT; CDR3 protein: CASSPGPGNTIYF
V gene: TRBV12-3/TRBV12-4; J gene: TRBJ2-1; clone size: NA; D gene: NA; CDR3 DNA: TGTGCCAGCAGTTACTTCCAGCACAATGAGCAGTTCTTC; CDR3 protein: CASSYFQHNEQFF
V gene: TRBV29-1; J gene: TRBJ1-1; clone size: once; D gene: NA; CDR3 DNA: TGCAGCGTTACCCTACAGCTGAACACTGAAGCTTTCTTT; CDR3 protein: CSVTLQLNTEAFF
V gene: TRBV6-5; J gene: TRBJ2-7; clone size: NA; D gene: NA; CDR3 DNA: TGTGCCAGCAGTCCTACAGGGAAGGCGGTTTACGAGCAGTACTTC; CDR3 protein: CASSPTGKAVYEQYF
V gene: TRBV5-1; J gene: TRBJ1-1; clone size: NA; D gene: TRBD1; CDR3 DNA: TGCGCCAGCAGCTTGGTTATGACAGGGAAGAACACTGAAGCTTTCTTT; CDR3 protein: CASSLVMTGKNTEAFF
V gene: TRBV2; J gene: TRBJ2-7; clone size: NA; D gene: NA; CDR3 DNA: TGTGCCAGCAGTTCGTACGGCTACGAGCAGTACTTC; CDR3 protein: CASSSYGYEQYF
V gene: TRBV20-1; J gene: TRBJ1-5; clone size: NA; D gene: NA; CDR3 DNA: TGCAGTGCTAGTGGGAGAAGGGGCAATCAGCCCCAGCATTTT; CDR3 protein: CSASGRRGNQPQHF
V gene: TRBV4-1; J gene: TRBJ1-4; clone size: NA; D gene: NA; CDR3 DNA: TGCGCCAGCAGCCGGTACAGGGAGTTGGTTAATGAAAAACTGTTTTTT; CDR3 protein: CASSRYRELVNEKLFF
V gene: TRBV12-5; J gene: TRBJ1-5; clone size: NA; D gene: NA; CDR3 DNA: TGTGCTAGTGCCCTTGGGGGGGGCAATCAGCCCCAGCATTTT; CDR3 protein: CASALGGGNQPQHF
V gene: TRBV7-3; J gene: TRBJ1-1; clone size: NA; D gene: TRBD1; CDR3 DNA: TGTGCCAGCAGCTCGGACAGGGGGCCGATAGTAAGATTCACTGAAGCTTTCTTT; CDR3 protein: CASSSDRGPIVRFTEAFF
V gene: TRBV6-5; J gene: TRBJ1-5; clone size: NA; D gene: NA; CDR3 DNA: TGTGCCAGCAGTTACCGCTGGGGGGCACCCAATCAGCCCCAGCATTTT; CDR3 protein: CASSYRWGAPNQPQHF
V gene: TRBV6-5; J gene: TRBJ1-4; clone size: NA; D gene: TRBD1; CDR3 DNA: TGTGCCAGCAGATACCTTCAGGGGGCAGGAGAAAAACTGTTTTTT; CDR3 protein: CASRYLQGAGEKLFF
V gene: TRBV5-1; J gene: TRBJ2-1; clone size: once; D gene: TRBD2; CDR3 DNA: TGCGCCAGCAGTAAACTAGCGGGGGGACATGAGCAGTTCTTC; CDR3 protein: CASSKLAGGHEQFF
V gene: TRBV9; J gene: TRBJ2-5; clone size: NA; D gene: TRBD2; CDR3 DNA: TGTGCCAGCAGCGCGGGACTAGCGCAAGAGACCCAGTACTTC; CDR3 protein: CASSAGLAQETQYF
V gene: TRBV7-9; J gene: TRBJ1-2; clone size: NA; D gene: TRBD1; CDR3 DNA: TGTGCCAGCAGCCTTGGACAGGGGGCCGACGCTCGGGGCTACACCTTC; CDR3 protein: CASSLGQGADARGYTF
V gene: TRBV5-1; J gene: TRBJ2-3; clone size: NA; D gene: TRBD1; CDR3 DNA: TGCGCCAGCAGCCCAAGACAGGGGTTGGCAGATACGCAGTATTTT; CDR3 protein: CASSPRQGLADTQYF
V gene: TRBV18; J gene: TRBJ2-1; clone size: NA; D gene: TRBD2; CDR3 DNA: TGTGCCAGCTCACCAGGGGCGTCCAGCGGGAGTTTTTACAATGAGCAGTTCTTC; CDR3 protein: CASSPGASSGSFYNEQFF
V gene: TRBV19; J gene: TRBJ2-5; clone size: NA; D gene: TRBD2; CDR3 DNA: TGTGCCAGTAGTGCCCTAGCGGGAGCGTATGAGACCCAGTACTTC; CDR3 protein: CASSALAGAYETQYF
V gene: TRBV3-1/TRBV3-2; J gene: TRBJ1-2; clone size: NA; D gene: NA; CDR3 DNA: TGTGCCAGCAGCCCCGGGACTGTAAACTATGGCTACACCTTC; CDR3 protein: CASSPGTVNYGYTF
V gene: TRBV5-6; J gene: TRBJ1-4; clone size: NA; D gene: NA; CDR3 DNA: TGTGCCAGCAGCTTGAGAGGTCCCGAAAAACTGTTTTTT; CDR3 protein: CASSLRGPEKLFF
V gene: TRBV5-1; J gene: TRBJ1-2; clone size: NA; D gene: NA; CDR3 DNA: TGCGCCAGCAGCCGGGACCCGAGGGATGATGGCTACACCTTC; CDR3 protein: CASSRDPRDDGYTF
V gene: TRBV7-3; J gene: TRBJ2-3; clone size: NA; D gene: TRBD2; CDR3 DNA: TGTGCCAGCAGCCAGACTAGCGGGGGCACAGATACGCAGTATTTT; CDR3 protein: CASSQTSGGTDTQYF
V gene: TRBV5-1; J gene: TRBJ1-1; clone size: NA; D gene: NA; CDR3 DNA: TGCGCCAGCAGCTATACAGGACTCGAAGCTTTCTTT; CDR3 protein: CASSYTGLEAFF
V gene: TRBV19; J gene: TRBJ2-1; clone size: NA; D gene: TRBD1; CDR3 DNA: TGTGCCAGTAGTAGGGGACAGGGGGCGTTTAGTTTGGCCAATGAGCAGTTCTTC; CDR3 protein: CASSRGQGAFSLANEQFF
V gene: TRBV12-3/TRBV12-4; J gene: TRBJ1-5; clone size: NA; D gene: NA; CDR3 DNA: TGTGCCAGCCAAGCGGGTGGGGTCCGGCCCCAGCATTTT; CDR3 protein: CASQAGGVRPQHF
V gene: TRBV5-8; J gene: TRBJ2-1; clone size: NA; D gene: NA; CDR3 DNA: TGTGCCAGCAGCTACGGGCAGGGTGTATATGAGCAGTTCTTC; CDR3 protein: CASSYGQGVYEQFF
V gene: TRBV7-9; J gene: TRBJ1-1; clone size: NA; D gene: NA; CDR3 DNA: TGTGCCAGCGGAACTCGAACAGGGTCCACTGAAGCTTTCTTT; CDR3 protein: CASGTRTGSTEAFF
V gene: TRBV19; J gene: TRBJ1-1; clone size: NA; D gene: NA; CDR3 DNA: TGTGCCAGTAGTATCGGGGGGGCGCATACTGAAGCTTTCTTT; CDR3 protein: CASSIGGAHTEAFF
V gene: TRBV3-1/TRBV3-2; J gene: TRBJ2-1; clone size: few; D gene: NA; CDR3 DNA: TGTGCCAGCAGCCAAGTGGGCCCCAGAATCTTC; CDR3 protein: CASSQVGPRIF
V gene: TRBV5-4; J gene: TRBJ2-3; clone size: NA; D gene: TRBD2; CDR3 DNA: TGTGCCAGCAGCTTGGGAGGGGTAGCGGGGTCAGATACGCAGTATTTT; CDR3 protein: CASSLGGVAGSDTQYF
V gene: TRBV7-9; J gene: TRBJ2-7; clone size: NA; D gene: TRBD2; CDR3 DNA: TGTGCCAGCAGCCATCGACTAGCGGGGTACTCCTACGAGCAGTACTTC; CDR3 protein: CASSHRLAGYSYEQYF
V gene: TRBV24-1; J gene: TRBJ1-1; clone size: few; D gene: TRBD1; CDR3 DNA: TGTGCCACCAGTGCCCCTCCGGGACAGTGGACAAGAGGGACTGAAGCTTTCTTT; CDR3 protein: CATSAPPGQWTRGTEAFF
V gene: TRBV7-2; J gene: TRBJ2-7; clone size: NA; D gene: TRBD2; CDR3 DNA: TGTGCCAGCAGCTTATCTACTAGCGCTGGGGAGCAGTACTTC; CDR3 protein: CASSLSTSAGEQYF
V gene: TRBV5-1; J gene: TRBJ2-1; clone size: NA; D gene: TRBD2; CDR3 DNA: TGCGCCAGCAGCTTGGAAGGACTAGCGGGCAATGAGCAGTTCTTC; CDR3 protein: CASSLEGLAGNEQFF